This entry lists 20 T cell receptor beta chains sequenced from one sample in a study of blood T cell repertoires in COVID-19. Sequencing was performed with immunoSEQ multiplex PCR; in TCRdb, only in-frame clones are kept and a portion is missing. The sample includes 95,000 to 120,000 clones, 80% to 90% of them seen just once. Sequencing was performed on peripheral blood. The receptors here all came from a man aged 35-49 years with acute or convalescent COVID-19.

The chain combines TRBV18 with TRBJ1-6, with D perhaps matching TRBD1 (6 bases). Germline V gives CDR1 KGHSH, CDR2 LQKENI. V dropped 2 bases and J dropped 6 bases, with 14 bases sitting between them. CDR3 length equals 16 residues. Written as DNA, the CDR3 is TGTGCCAGCTCACCAAACCGGGGGGCTGGTAATTCACCCCTCCACTTT. Translation gives CASSPNRGAGNSPLHF.

The chain combines TRBV3-1 (or the pseudogene TRBV3-2) with TRBJ2-3; D is ambiguous. Germline lookup yields CDR1 LGHDT and CDR2 YNNKEL (reference sequence). The CDR3 spans 14 residues. Trimming left V 1 base short and J 2 bases short, with 7 bases between. The CDR3 DNA sequence: TGTGCCAGCAGCCAAGGACTCGACACAGATACGCAGTATTTT. It codes for CASSQGLDTDTQYF.

The V gene is TRBV20-1, the J gene TRBJ1-1, with D hard to call. The CDR3 loop spans 18 amino acids. V was trimmed by 6 bases and J by 1 base, leaving 27 bases between them. The germline CDR1 and CDR2 sequences are DFQATT and SNEGSKA (reference sequence). CDR3 in amino acids: CSASKYYSGSYRNTEAFF. CDR3 sequence (DNA): TGCAGTGCCAGTAAATATTACTCGGGGTCGTACAGGAACACTGAAGCTTTCTTT.

This clone occurred a few times. The chain employs TRBV27 and TRBJ1-5; possible D gene TRBD1, 6 bases. Between the trimmed V and J ends, which lost 5 bases and 3 bases, there was a span of 11 bases. Germline CDR1 is MNHEY and CDR2 is SMNVEV (reference sequence). This CDR3 has 14 amino acids. The CDR3, as DNA: TGTGCCAGCAGTGCGACAGGTTCCAATCAGCCCCAGCATTTT. Translation: CASSATGSNQPQHF.

This rearrangement joins TRBV5-1 to TRBJ1-4; D remains unclear. Germline V lookup: CDR1 SGHRS, CDR2 YFSETQ. Between the trimmed V and J ends, which lost 0 bases and 5 bases, there was a span of 11 bases. The CDR3 is 15 amino acids. Here the CDR3 DNA reads TGCGCCAGCAGCTTGGTTCCAGTTACGAATGAAAAACTGTTTTTT. This encodes CASSLVPVTNEKLFF. The variable domain in full, with the rest retrieved from reference TRBV5-1 and TRBJ1-4, is KAGVTQTPRYLIKTRGQQVTLSCSPISGHRSVSWYQQTPGQGLQFLFEYFSETQRNKGNFPGRFSGRQFSNSRSEMNVSTLELGDSALYLCASSLVPVTNEKLFFGSGTQLSVL.

The rearrangement joins TRBV11-2 to TRBJ2-2; D may be TRBD1 (5 bases). The CDR3 covers 14 residues. Germline V gene sequence: CDR1 SGHAT, CDR2 FQNNGV. The V gene lost 5 bases and the J gene lost 4 bases, with 11 bases spanning the gap. CDR3 in amino acids: CASSPFRATGELFF. CDR3 in DNA: TGTGCCAGCAGCCCTTTCAGGGCCACCGGGGAGCTGTTTTTT.

The genes are TRBV24-1 and TRBJ2-1; TRBD2 is a possible D gene (6 bases). The length of the CDR3 is 18 residues. Deletions cut 4 bases from V and 1 base from J, with 19 bases between. The germline V gene encodes CDR1 KGHDR and CDR2 SFDVKD. CDR3 region: CATSDPTGTEGSYNEQFF. The CDR3 coding sequence is TGTGCCACCAGTGACCCTACCGGGACTGAAGGATCCTACAATGAGCAGTTCTTC.

The chain is built from TRBV9 and TRBJ2-2, with 9 nucleotides matching TRBD2. The germline CDR1 and CDR2 sequences are SGDLS and YYNGEE. The junction had 6 bases not matched to a gene; V was cut back by 5 bases and J by 4 bases. This CDR3 is 15 amino acids long. The CDR3 nucleotides read TGTGCCAGCAGTGAGACTAGCGGAGCCACCGGGGAGCTGTTTTTT. As protein: CASSETSGATGELFF.

The chain couples TRBV6-6 to TRBJ1-2; 7 bases are a match to TRBD1. This CDR3 comprises 14 residues. CDR1 MNHNY and CDR2 SVGAGI come from the germline V gene (reference sequence). J was trimmed by 2 bases and V by 7 bases; bases with no gene match: 7. The CDR3 reads CASTPTGLNYGYTF. The CDR3 DNA reads as TGTGCCAGCACCCCGACAGGGCTAAACTATGGCTACACCTTC.

The chain has TRBV7-9 and TRBJ1-4; 10 nucleotides align to TRBD1. V trimming: 3 bases; J trimming: 9 bases; junction bases outside the gene matches: 10. Germline loops: CDR1 SEHNR, CDR2 FQNEAQ (reference sequence). This CDR3 contains 16 residues. The DNA of the CDR3 is TGTGCCAGCAGCTTTATCGGGACAGGGGCCTTTCAAAAACTGTTTTTT. As protein: CASSFIGTGAFQKLFF.

The chain carries TRBV14 and TRBJ2-1; D remains ambiguous. Between the trimmed V and J ends, which lost 0 bases and 4 bases, there was a span of 13 bases. The CDR3 is 16 amino acids. The germline CDR1 and CDR2 sequences are SGHDN and FVKESK. The CDR3 region is CASSQDSRIDYNEQFF. The CDR3 nucleotides read TGTGCCAGCAGCCAAGATTCGAGAATAGATTACAATGAGCAGTTCTTC.

The chain links TRBV5-1 to TRBJ2-7, with D possibly matching TRBD2 (5 bases). Per the germline V gene, CDR1 is SGHRS and CDR2 is YFSETQ. This CDR3 spans 14 amino acids. V lost 4 bases to trimming and J lost 2 bases, with 13 bases between them. The CDR3: CASSVDGVAYEQYF. The DNA for the CDR3 is TGCGCCAGCAGCGTGGACGGGGTTGCCTACGAGCAGTACTTC.

This clone came up once. In DNA form, the CDR3 reads TGCAGTGCTAGAGACCAAGGGGTGGGGTACTTC. It yields the protein CSARDQGVGYF. The chain employs TRBV20-1 and TRBJ2-4, with a tentative D call TRBD1 (5 bases). Looked up from germline, CDR1 is DFQATT and CDR2 is SNEGSKA (reference sequence). V was cut by 0 bases and J by 15 bases, with 12 bases left in between. The CDR3 sequence is 11 residues long.

This clone has only one observation. This chain connects TRBV9 to TRBJ1-2; 11 bases map to TRBD1. The germline V gene has CDR1 SGDLS and CDR2 YYNGEE. The CDR3 consists of 15 residues. Losses at the gene ends were 5 bases for V and 4 bases for J; bases not matched to a gene: 7. In DNA, the CDR3 is TGTGCCAGCAGTTTCCAAGGGACAGGGGGCTATGGCTACACCTTC. Amino acids: CASSFQGTGGYGYTF.

This chain joins TRBV6-2 or TRBV6-3 and TRBJ2-7, with D perhaps matching TRBD1 (6 bases). The CDR3 loop spans 16 amino acids. Germline CDR1 reads MNHEY; CDR2 reads SVGEGT. The germline V and J ends were trimmed by 5 bases and 0 bases, with 17 bases remaining between them. The CDR3 sequence is CASSGVDSISSYEQYF. CDR3 in DNA: TGTGCCAGCAGTGGGGTGGACAGTATTAGCTCCTACGAGCAGTACTTC.

The chain joins TRBV12-3 or TRBV12-4 to TRBJ1-5; D possibly corresponds to TRBD1 (6 bases). CDR3 length equals 13 residues. V gave up 7 bases and J gave up 7 bases, with 14 bases separating them. DNA of the CDR3: TGTGCCAGCACAACAGGGAAGGAACAGCCCCAGCATTTT. It codes for CASTTGKEQPQHF.

V and J are TRBV19 and TRBJ1-2, with 9 bases matching TRBD1. This CDR3 contains 14 residues. Looked up from germline, CDR1 is LNHDA and CDR2 is SQIVND (reference sequence). Unmatched junction bases numbered 2, after V lost 3 bases and J lost 3 bases. CDR3 sequence: CASSMGQGHYGYTF. Here the CDR3 DNA reads TGTGCCAGTAGTATGGGACAGGGCCACTATGGCTACACCTTC.

The rearrangement links TRBV6-5 to TRBJ1-3, with D tentatively TRBD1 (5 bases). In germline, CDR1 is MNHEY, CDR2 SVGAGI. CDR3 length: 15 amino acids. V lost 0 bases to trimming and J lost 4 bases, with 10 bases between them. This CDR3 is CASSYSPRAGNTIYF. CDR3 DNA sequence: TGTGCCAGCAGTTACTCGCCCAGGGCAGGAAACACCATATATTTT.

The count of this clone is one. The rearrangement links TRBV12-3 or TRBV12-4 to TRBJ2-3; TRBD2 agrees at 7 bases. The CDR3 covers 12 residues. Germline trimming cut 8 bases from V and 1 base from J; bases unmatched to any gene: 0. The CDR3 DNA is TGTGCCAGCCGGGGGGGCACAGATACGCAGTATTTT. Amino acid sequence: CASRGGTDTQYF.

The chain recombines TRBV10-1 with TRBJ2-2, with D possibly matching TRBD1 (7 bases). The germline V and J ends were trimmed by 1 base and 5 bases, with 11 bases remaining between them. This CDR3 contains 15 residues. The germline V gene has CDR1 WNHNN and CDR2 SYGVQD (reference sequence). The CDR3 bases are TGCGCCAGCAGTGAGTTGGCAGGGGGGACCGGGGAGCTGTTTTTT. It yields the protein CASSELAGGTGELFF.